The 28 T cell receptor beta chains below come from one sample, sequenced in a study of tumor and adjacent non-tumor tissue in lung cancer (dated by TCRdb to 2016 to 2018). Bulk unsorted tissue served as the source for RNA extraction, and RNA quality was assessed using a NanoDrop ND-1000 and an Agilent 2100. The normal lung samples consisted of distant non-tumor tissue collected more than 3 cm from the tumor edge. Preparation of the library involved multiplex PCR. The data were produced on an Illumina HiSeq 2500. TCRbeta libraries were constructed through three rounds of nested PCR with primers (Table S4) according to protocols modified from ARM-PCR. TCRdb trimmed public reads at Q25 via fastp, called clones via MiXCR and kept in-frame beta chains. When rows share a CDR3 protein, they turn into one entry using the most common DNA and genes. This sample gives fewer than 100,000 distinct CDR3 sequences in total; around 76% of them show up just once. Of the sample, 21% falls within the top ten clones.

Sample: distant non-tumor lung tissue. The receptors stem from a woman aged 45-59 years with non-small cell lung cancer.

A remark on this clonotype: One junction end does not reproduce the germline sequence, and a read error may be involved. The rearrangement links TRBV4-1 to TRBJ2-7; the D is unclear. This CDR3 spans 15 amino acids. Germline-derived CDR1 and CDR2 are MGHRA and YSYEKL. The CDR3 coding sequence is TGTGCCAGCAGCCAAGAGGATAGCACTCCCTACGAGCAGTACTTC. It yields the protein CASSQEDSTPYEQYF.

A word on this clonotype: Relative to the germline gene, one junction end is altered; a read error may explain this. The V call is TRBV4-1, the J call TRBJ2-7, with 9 bases lining up with TRBD1. Germline V lookup: CDR1 MGHRA, CDR2 YSYEKL. This CDR3 contains 15 residues. CDR3 nucleotide sequence: TGCGCCAGTAGCATGTACGGGACAGGGACCTACGAGCACTACTTC. This codes for CASSMYGTGTYEHYF.

As concerns this clonotype: A much larger clone differs by one base, so this may be a read error. The V call is TRBV28, the J call TRBJ2-7, with D perhaps TRBD2 (6 bases). Trimming took 6 bases from V and 7 from J, leaving 16 bases between them. This CDR3 contains 13 residues. CDR1 is MDHEN, CDR2 SYDVKM, per germline. The CDR3 loop reads CASSTSWEREQYF. CDR3 in DNA: TGTGCCAGCAGCACTAGCTGGGAAAGGGAGCAGTACTTC.

To note about this clonotype: A junction end diverges from the germline sequence, so it may reflect a read error. This chain uses TRBV29-1 with TRBJ2-7; D is unclear. Germline V gives CDR1 SQVTM, CDR2 ANQGSEA. The CDR3 is 13 residues long. The CDR3 coding sequence is TGCTGCGTTGAAGGGTGGCTAGTGGGTGAGCATTACTTC. Protein: CCVEGWLVGEHYF.

The chain recombines TRBV6-2 or TRBV6-3 with TRBJ2-1; 11 nucleotides align to TRBD2. Germline assignment: CDR1 MNHEY and CDR2 SVGEGT. V was pared by 6 bases and J by 13 bases, with 14 bases of the junction left unmatched. The CDR3 spans 15 residues. As DNA, the CDR3 is TGTGCCAGCAGCCCCGGACTAGCGGGTGCAAGTGAACAGTTCTTC. Protein: CASSPGLAGASEQFF.

In the case of this clonotype: One end of the junction fails to match germline, which may point to a read error. This sequence joins TRBV6-2 or TRBV6-3 and TRBJ2-5; D not resolved. The CDR3 has 14 amino acids. CDR1 is MNHEY and CDR2 is SVGEGT in the germline V gene. CDR3 amino acids: CPSSYAAVREAQYF. CDR3 bases: TGTCCCAGCAGTTACGCGGCAGTCCGAGAGGCCCAGTACTTC.

A remark on this clonotype: One junction end does not reproduce the germline sequence, and a read error may be involved. This chain joins TRBV11-2 and TRBJ2-3; D is unresolved. CDR3 length: 13 amino acids. Germline CDR1 is SGHAT and CDR2 is FQNNGV. The CDR3: CASGLPGTDTQYF. CDR3 DNA sequence: TGTGCCAGCGGCTTACCTGGTACAGATACGCAGTATTTT.

As to this clonotype: This likely comes from a read error, as the CDR3 has no conserved phenylalanine or tryptophan at its end. The chain recombines TRBV28 with TRBJ1-1; no firm D call. The CDR3 has 12 amino acids. From germline, CDR1 is MDHEN and CDR2 SYDVKM. CDR3 sequence reads: CTSTTSNTEAFL. For the CDR3, the DNA is TGTACCAGCACTACCAGTAACACTGAAGCTTTCCTT.

About this clonotype itself: Without the conserved terminal phenylalanine or tryptophan, this CDR3 likely stems from a read error. This chain links TRBV12-3 or TRBV12-4 with TRBJ1-5; D remains ambiguous. This CDR3 has 13 amino acids. The CDR3 nucleotides read TGTGCCAGGAGTCTGGCCAGCAATCAGCCACAGCATCTT. Translating gives CARSLASNQPQHL.

As for this clonotype: At one boundary the junction diverges from the germline segment, which might be a read error. The chain joins TRBV6-5 to TRBJ1-4; D is undetermined. CDR3 length equals 14 residues. CDR1 is MNHEY and CDR2 is SVGAGI in the germline V gene. The CDR3 sequence is CASNYKTDNEKLFF. The DNA for the CDR3 is TGTGCCAGCAATTACAAAACAGATAATGAAAAACTATTTTTT.

This chain links TRBV7-9 with TRBJ2-2, with 9 bases that match TRBD1. Germline CDR1 is SEHNR and CDR2 is FQNEAQ (reference sequence). Trimming took 1 base from V and 3 from J; bases not matched to a gene: 6. The CDR3 totals 17 residues. CDR3 sequence (DNA): TGTGCCAGCAGCTTAGGGTCATGGGACAGGGACACCGGGGAGCTGTTTTTT. Translation: CASSLGSWDRDTGELFF.

This clonotype was counted many times. This chain links TRBV6-6 with TRBJ2-3; D is uncertain. The CDR3 is made up of 9 amino acids. The germline V gene encodes CDR1 MNHNY and CDR2 SVGAGI (reference sequence). V was clipped by 8 bases and J by 5 bases, with 2 bases between them. The CDR3 region is CASGDTQYF. The CDR3 DNA reads as TGTGCCAGCGGAGATACGCAGTATTTT.

As for this clonotype: The conserved phenylalanine or tryptophan normally closing the CDR3 is absent here, so this likely arose from a read error. Here the CDR3 reads CASSYSRRTYEQYL. DNA of the CDR3: TGTGCCAGCAGTTACTCCCGGAGAACCTACGAGCAGTACCTC. This rearrangement joins TRBV6-5 to TRBJ2-7; D unclear. Germline V lookup: CDR1 MNHEY, CDR2 SVGAGI. V lost 0 bases and J 2 bases, leaving 8 bases between the germline ends. The CDR3 has 14 amino acids.

Notes on this clonotype: The germline gene is not matched at one end of the junction; a read error may be the cause. The chain is built from TRBV6-1 and TRBJ2-7; TRBD1 matches at 9 bases. Germline V gene lookup returns CDR1 MNHNS and CDR2 SASEGT. CDR3 length: 15 amino acids. DNA of the CDR3: TGTGCCAGCAGTGAAACGGACAGGGGTGCCTACGAGCGGTACTTC. This gives the protein CASSETDRGAYERYF.

For this clonotype: A junction boundary mismatches the germline segment, possibly from a read error. The chain uses TRBV29-1 and TRBJ2-3; unclear D gene. CDR1 is SQVTM and CDR2 is ANQGSEA in the germline V gene. There are 14 residues in the CDR3. CDR3 region: CSADVGLGTDTQYF. The CDR3 nucleotides read TGCAGCGCTGACGTGGGATTGGGCACGGATACTCAGTATTTT.

This clonotype occurred many times. J is TRBJ2-7 and V is TRBV5-6; 9 bases are shared with TRBD1. The V gene's germline CDR1 is SGHDT and CDR2 YYEEEE. Trimming took 3 bases from V and 1 from J; bases not matched to a gene: 14. CDR3 length equals 18 residues. The CDR3 loop is CASSSSGTGTPASYEQYF. DNA of the CDR3: TGTGCCAGCAGCTCATCCGGGACAGGGACGCCAGCGTCCTACGAGCAGTACTTC.

This clonotype was seen many times. This chain links TRBV6-5 with TRBJ1-1, with 7 bases fitting TRBD1. With 7 bases clipped from V and 4 bases from J, the junction kept 9 bases outside the gene matches. Looked up from germline, CDR1 is MNHEY and CDR2 is SVGAGI. The CDR3 extends over 14 amino acids. CDR3 loop: CASIEGARGTEAFF. In DNA form, the CDR3 reads TGTGCCAGCATTGAGGGGGCGCGGGGCACTGAAGCTTTCTTT.

Points on this clonotype: A read error is likely, as this CDR3 ends without the conserved phenylalanine or tryptophan. This sequence joins TRBV29-1 and TRBJ2-3; D gene ambiguous. The CDR3 sequence is 11 residues long. Germline V gene sequence: CDR1 SQVTM, CDR2 ANQGSEA. V was pared by 7 bases and J by 6 bases, with 11 bases between. CDR3 in amino acids: CSAKKSDTQYS. The CDR3 DNA reads TGCAGCGCTAAGAAAAGCGATACGCAGTATTCT.

This clonotype was seen many times. A much larger clone lies one base from this, so it may be a read error. The CDR3 does not end in the conserved phenylalanine or tryptophan, so this is likely a read error. The gene calls are TRBV5-4 and TRBJ1-1, with D possibly matching TRBD1 (6 bases). There are 15 residues in the CDR3. In germline, CDR1 is SGHNT, CDR2 YYREEE (reference sequence). The V end lost 3 bases, the J end lost 3 bases, and 15 bases lay between the germline ends. CDR3: CASSSGGAWDTEAFL. As DNA, the CDR3 is TGTGCCAGCAGCTCCGGGGGCGCCTGGGACACTGAAGCTTTCCTT.

V usage is TRBV30 and J usage is TRBJ2-7; D gene unclear. The CDR3 covers 12 residues. Trimming shortened V by 2 bases and J by 4 bases, and 9 bases separated the two germline ends. Per the germline V gene, CDR1 is GTSNPN and CDR2 is SVGIG (reference sequence). CDR3 protein: CAWSITLYEQYF. CDR3 bases: TGTGCCTGGAGTATAACGTTATACGAGCAGTACTTC. The full variable domain, rest sourced from reference TRBV30 and TRBJ2-7, is SQTIHQWPATLVQPVGSPLSLECTVEGTSNPNLYWYRQAAGRGLQLLFYSVGIGQISSEVPQNLSASRPQDRQFILSSKKLLLSDSGFYLCAWSITLYEQYFGPGTRLTVT.

With respect to this clonotype: The junction departs from the called germline gene at one end, perhaps through a read error. The rearrangement uses TRBV20-1 and TRBJ1-5; weak D call: TRBD1 (5 bases). Germline-derived CDR1 and CDR2 are DFQATT and SNEGSKA (reference sequence). The CDR3 has 15 amino acids. The CDR3 sequence: CNARGLGRVGQPQHF. CDR3 DNA: TGCAATGCTAGAGGTTTGGGCAGGGTGGGGCAGCCCCAGCATTTT.

Remarks on this clonotype: One junction end does not reproduce the germline sequence, and a read error may be involved. The chain links TRBV4-1 to TRBJ2-1, with 11 bases lining up with TRBD2. CDR3 length: 17 amino acids. Germline V lookup: CDR1 MGHRA, CDR2 YSYEKL. In DNA, the CDR3 is TGCGCCAGCAGCCAGATAGCGGGAGGGAGCTCCTACGATGATCAGTTCTTC. It encodes CASSQIAGGSSYDDQFF.

This clonotype occurred many times. The chain recombines TRBV20-1 with TRBJ1-5; a possible D gene is TRBD1 (5 bases). Per the germline V gene, CDR1 is DFQATT and CDR2 is SNEGSKA (reference sequence). This CDR3 has 15 amino acids. V lost 2 bases and J lost 2, with 13 bases in between. CDR3: CSARLEGMGNQPQHF. The CDR3 bases are TGCAGTGCTAGATTGGAGGGGATGGGCAATCAGCCCCAGCATTTT.

This sequence joins TRBV6-1 and TRBJ2-4, with D maybe TRBD1 (6 bases). CDR3 length equals 13 residues. The germline V and J ends were trimmed by 11 bases and 2 bases, with 13 bases remaining between them. In germline, CDR1 is MNHNS, CDR2 SASEGT. The DNA for the CDR3 is TGTGCCTTCAGGGGACAATCCAAAAACATTCAGTACTTC. Amino acid sequence: CAFRGQSKNIQYF.

A note on this clonotype: One end of the junction fails to match germline, which may point to a read error. The J gene is TRBJ2-1, the V gene TRBV6-6; TRBD1 matches at 10 bases. Per germline, CDR1 MNHNY and CDR2 SVGAGI (reference sequence). The CDR3 has 14 amino acids. CDR3: CDSSPGQGSNERFF. The CDR3 DNA sequence: TGTGACAGCAGTCCGGGACAGGGGAGCAACGAGCGGTTCTTC.

This clonotype was found many times. The rearrangement joins TRBV28 to TRBJ2-2; D is perhaps TRBD2 (6 bases). Trimming pared 5 bases from V and 2 bases from J, leaving 21 bases between. Germline V gene lookup returns CDR1 MDHEN and CDR2 SYDVKM. CDR3 size: 18 residues. The CDR3 region is CASSLPHFTGDNTGELFF. The CDR3 DNA follows: TGTGCCAGCAGTCTACCCCACTTTACGGGAGATAACACCGGGGAGCTGTTTTTT.

As regards this clonotype: Without the conserved terminal phenylalanine or tryptophan, this CDR3 likely stems from a read error. The chain links TRBV5-1 to TRBJ2-5; 12 bases are shared with TRBD2. Germline lookup yields CDR1 SGHRS and CDR2 YFSETQ. The CDR3 totals 16 residues. CDR3 amino acids: CVSSPNPTSGGETQYS. The CDR3 region has the DNA TGCGTCAGCAGCCCCAACCCGACTAGCGGGGGTGAGACCCAGTACTCC.

This clonotype showed up just once. This clone may be a read error of a much larger clone one base away. The rearrangement links TRBV28 to TRBJ2-7; TRBD2 matches at 7 bases. The germline gives CDR1 MDHEN, CDR2 SYDVKM. J gave up 3 bases and V 6 bases, and 17 bases lay outside the gene matches. This CDR3 has 17 amino acids. The CDR3: CASRSPRPGSGYYEQYF. CDR3 bases: TGTGCCAGCAGATCTCCCCGCCCGGGTAGCGGGTACTACGAGCAGTACTTC.